This TCR beta chain was observed in a study of T cell responses to AZD1222 COVID-19 vaccine (dated by TCRdb to the early 2020s). Background on the whole study: A total of approximately 230 trial participants underwent TCR sequencing, of whom 207 received two doses of AZD1222 and about 26 received two doses of the MenACWY control vaccine. Enrollment into the trials was organized by age into subgroups of 18-55, 56-69 and 70-plus years, and those subgroups contained 148, 28 and 57 TCR-sequenced participants, respectively. Study-wide conclusions, independent of this receptor: Conclusions about previously exposed vaccinees were limited because only a handful of AZD1222 recipients were SARS-CoV-2 seropositive at baseline. In the small 56-69-year group, the increase in depth fell short of significance, most likely because of low power. Nearly half of unique spike-specific TCRs reportedly recognized epitopes outside regions mutated in the B.1.351 and B.1.1.7 variants. After two AZD1222 doses, spike-specific TCR breadth and depth were significantly higher than at day 0 and than in MenACWY recipients. Participants were mostly white British, with more females than males. The authors suggested clonal diversity may have been underestimated. No day 14 peak-response samples were available, so repertoires were characterized only after the peak T cell response. CD4 TCRs associated with the vaccine covered the entire spike protein, and the dominant responses were in regions 160-218 and 743-854.

The CDR3 regions of human TCRbeta chains were analyzed by immunosequencing. Per the source publication's procedure: Repertoire TCRs were matched against a reference library of SARS-CoV-2-specific TCRs generated with the MIRA antigen-specificity platform. Breadth was defined as the fraction of unique TCRs that were SARS-CoV-2-associated, and depth was defined as the fraction of total T cells that were SARS-CoV-2-associated. Using the MIRA data, every spike-specific TCR was mapped to the spike region that the TCR reacted to and assigned to either a CD4 or a CD8 class. Log10-transformed breadth and depth values were compared by one-way ANOVA with Sidak's multiple comparisons tests. The source is immuneACCESS, and TCRdb retained only in-frame sequences with V and J called. Part of the clones is not carried over; for the studies checked, unresolved V genes explain less than half of this, and the remainder is unexplained. D and trimming come from the DNA, and the V and J calls and clone size come from that table. The sample has 200,000 to 250,000 clones on record, more than 85% of them singletons. The top ten clones comprise about 1% of the sample.

The trim is 0 bases for V and 6 bases for J, with a gap of 6 bases between the germline ends. CDR3 length: 13 amino acids, cysteine to phenylalanine. Kept here is only the CDR3 DNA, which spans 39 bases and is read in frame from base 1. In the germline V gene, CDR1 corresponds to SGHRS and CDR2 to YFSETQ. Reading the label with the study, this specimen's time point is: baseline before first vaccination. This specimen's treatment or condition label, per the study, means: meningococcal conjugate vaccine given as trial control. Samples from vaccinated people were obtained from the UK trials COV001 and COV002, which included a single-blind randomized controlled phase 2/3 trial of AZD1222 (ChAdOx1 nCoV-19) in healthy adults. For TCRbeta chain sequencing, PBMC samples from trial participants were taken at day 0 and at day 28 after the second dose. A word on this clone: It lacks a known antigen. No base quality values were provided; no much bigger clone lies one nucleotide off.

This receptor was taken from an adult in good health. Sample: peripheral blood, taken on day 0 of MenACWY control vaccination. The rearranged chain carries TRBV5-1 and TRBJ2-2, with an unclear D gene assignment. The bases read TGCGCCAGCAGCTTGGAAGGACCCGGGGAGCTGTTTTTT. Translated, it gives CASSLEGPGELFF. When the CDR3 is completed using the reference TRBV5-1 and TRBJ2-2 genes on either side, the full variable domain is KAGVTQTPRYLIKTRGQQVTLSCSPISGHRSVSWYQQTPGQGLQFLFEYFSETQRNKGNFPGRFSGRQFSNSRSEMNVSTLELGDSALYLCASSLEGPGELFFGEGSRLTVL.